One sample yielded the 4 T cell receptor beta chains listed below, sequenced in a study of cytomegalovirus exposure and HLA in healthy donors. The PCR made use of 60 Vbeta and 13 Jbeta primers. Sequenced by immunoSEQ multiplex PCR; TCRdb stores in-frame clones only, minus some. Of 100,000 to 150,000 clones in the sample, about 9.2% were seen once. The sequenced material came from PBMCs. The receptors were sampled from a middle-aged woman in good health and CMV-seropositive.

This clone was counted a few times. V and J are TRBV7-2 and TRBJ1-3, with TRBD1 identical over 8 bases. V dropped 5 bases and J dropped 3; count of bases not matched to a gene: 6. Germline V CDR1 and CDR2: SGHTA, FQGNSA. The CDR3 consists of 15 residues. CDR3: CASSARTGSGNTIYF. In DNA form, the CDR3 reads TGTGCCAGCAGCGCCCGGACAGGGAGTGGAAACACCATATATTTT.

The genes are TRBV7-2 and TRBJ1-2; perhaps TRBD1 as D (5 bases). Looked up from germline, CDR1 is SGHTA and CDR2 is FQGNSA. The CDR3 is made up of 16 amino acids. V was shortened by 7 bases and J by 8 bases, with 26 bases between the two germline ends. CDR3 sequence: CASTKGAGGLIRGYTF. CDR3 in DNA: TGTGCCAGCACAAAAGGGGCCGGGGGTCTGATACGGGGCTACACCTTC.

A few counts support this clone. The chain uses TRBV5-4 and TRBJ2-5; D is possibly TRBD2 (5 bases). The germline V gene has CDR1 SGHNT and CDR2 YYREEE (reference sequence). The CDR3 loop spans 15 amino acids. Trimming took off 4 bases at V and 3 bases at J, with 16 bases between the two ends. The CDR3 region has the DNA TGTGCCAGCAGCGGGCGAGTGTCGGGGAAAGAGACCCAGTACTTC. As protein: CASSGRVSGKETQYF.

Only a few counts were recorded for this clone. The chain has TRBV18 and TRBJ2-7; a weak D match, TRBD2 (6 bases). Germline CDR1 is KGHSH and CDR2 is LQKENI. V was pared by 5 bases and J by 7 bases, with 21 bases between. The length of the CDR3 is 15 residues. The CDR3, as DNA: TGTGCCAGCTCAACCTCCACGGGGGAGTTGGGAGAGCAGTACTTC. Protein product: CASSTSTGELGEQYF.